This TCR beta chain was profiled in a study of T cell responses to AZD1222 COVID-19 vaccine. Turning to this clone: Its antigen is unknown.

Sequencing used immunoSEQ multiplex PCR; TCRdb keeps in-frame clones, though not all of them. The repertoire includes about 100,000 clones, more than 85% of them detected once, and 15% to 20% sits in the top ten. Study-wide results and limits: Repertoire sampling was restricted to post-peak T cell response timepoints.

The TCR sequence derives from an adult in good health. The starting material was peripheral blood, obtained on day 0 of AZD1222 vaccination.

CDR3 DNA sequence: TGTGCCAGCAGCTTATTCTCTGGAAACACCATATATTTT. Protein sequence: CASSLFSGNTIYF. The genes are TRBV12-3 or TRBV12-4 and TRBJ1-3, with no clear D. Trimming took off 6 bases at V and 0 bases at J, with 6 bases between the two ends. The CDR3 is made up of 13 amino acids.